This T cell receptor (beta chain) was identified during a study of shared clonotypes between healthy human individuals. On the study more broadly: The study used three CD4 naive, three CD4 memory, two CD8 naive and one CD8 memory plate per donor.

Study results and caveats: It was expected that sequencing depth would affect clonotype sharing among donors.

A CD45RA+ naive subset and a CD45RA-negative memory subset were split from CD4+ cells. Of note for this clone: Its cognate antigen is unknown.

Assay: immunoSEQ multiplex PCR; the TCRdb copy retains only in-frame clones and omits some. The data hold approximately 1.4 million clones, with approximately 98% observed a single time. The sample consisted of naive CD4+ T cells sorted from blood. Described subset: CD45RA+ positively selected. This TCR derives from a man aged 25 to 45 in good health.

CDR3 residues: CASSGQGDQPQHF. The CDR3 DNA reads as TGTGCCAGCAGTGGACAGGGGGATCAGCCCCAGCATTTT. V and J are TRBV27 and TRBJ1-5; 10 positions agree with TRBD1. CDR1 MNHEY and CDR2 SMNVEV come from the germline V gene (reference sequence). CDR3 size: 13 residues. After removal of 5 bases from V and 5 bases from J, the junction contained 0 bases not matched to a gene.